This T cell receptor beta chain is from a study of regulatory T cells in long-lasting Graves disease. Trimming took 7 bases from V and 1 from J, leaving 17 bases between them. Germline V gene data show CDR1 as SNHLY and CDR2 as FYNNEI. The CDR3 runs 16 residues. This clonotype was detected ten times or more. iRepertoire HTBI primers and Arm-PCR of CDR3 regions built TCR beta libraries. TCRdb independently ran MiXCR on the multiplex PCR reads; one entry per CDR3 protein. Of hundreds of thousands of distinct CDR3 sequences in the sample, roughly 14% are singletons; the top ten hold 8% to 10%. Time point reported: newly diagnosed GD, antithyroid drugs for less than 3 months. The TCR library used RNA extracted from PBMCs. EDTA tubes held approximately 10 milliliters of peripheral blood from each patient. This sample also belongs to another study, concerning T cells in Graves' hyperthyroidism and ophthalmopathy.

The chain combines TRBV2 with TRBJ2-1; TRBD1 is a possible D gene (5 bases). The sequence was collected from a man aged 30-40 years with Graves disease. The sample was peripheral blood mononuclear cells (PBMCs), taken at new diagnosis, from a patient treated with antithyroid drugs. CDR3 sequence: CASTLKGQGSYNEQFF. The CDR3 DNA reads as TGTGCCAGCACTTTAAAGGGGCAGGGTTCCTACAATGAGCAGTTCTTC.